The next 29 T cell receptor beta chains were all read from a single sample in a study of T-cell reconstitution after alpha-beta-depleted transplantation in children. Unique molecular identifiers tagged the TCRbeta library. MiXCR, applied by TCRdb to the PCR reads, yields one record per CDR3 protein. The data show hundreds of thousands of distinct CDR3 sequences, with 16% seen just once and approximately 5% held by the top ten. The sequences come from PBMCs, mostly from graft donor cells, collected 360 days after TCRalphabeta/CD19-depleted stem cell transplant. The receptors were sampled from a male patient aged 10-17 years who had a stem cell transplant for acute lymphoblastic leukemia, so the T cells may come from the graft donor.

This clonotype came up a few times. The rearrangement links TRBV6-1 to TRBJ2-1; possibly TRBD1 for D (6 bases). The CDR3 has 15 residues. Trimming took 0 bases from V and 6 from J, leaving 12 bases between them. Looked up from germline, CDR1 is MNHNS and CDR2 is SASEGT. The CDR3 loop is CASSEAGGGLNEQFF. The CDR3 nucleotides read TGTGCCAGCAGTGAAGCAGGGGGTGGCCTCAATGAGCAGTTCTTC.

The chain employs TRBV7-9 and TRBJ1-4; no reliable D call. V shed 4 bases and J shed 10 bases, with 10 bases lying between them. CDR3 length equals 12 residues. The germline CDR1 and CDR2 sequences are SEHNR and FQNEAQ (reference sequence). The CDR3 sequence is CASSSPPPKLFF. The DNA of the CDR3 is TGTGCCAGCAGCTCCCCACCCCCAAAACTGTTTTTT.

This clonotype was seen a few times. The CDR3 reads CASSQDPLTQYF. The CDR3 region has the DNA TGCGCCAGCAGCCAAGATCCTCTAACGCAGTACTTC. The chain recombines TRBV4-1 with TRBJ2-7; D gene uncertain. Germline values: CDR1 MGHRA, CDR2 YSYEKL. V lost 0 bases and J lost 9, with 9 bases in between. This CDR3 contains 12 residues.

V is TRBV10-3 and J is TRBJ2-1, with D tentatively TRBD1 or TRBD2 (5 bases each). Trimming cost V 0 bases and J 4 bases, with 13 bases left between them. This CDR3 comprises 16 residues. Per the germline V gene, CDR1 is ENHRY and CDR2 is SYGVKD. In DNA form, the CDR3 reads TGTGCCATCAGTGAGTCGATCAGGGACGGTTACAATGAGCAGTTCTTC. Protein: CAISESIRDGYNEQFF.

This clonotype was seen only a few times. V gene TRBV29-1 combines with J gene TRBJ2-7; D perhaps matches TRBD1 (6 bases). CDR1 SQVTM and CDR2 ANQGSEA come from the germline V gene. Trimming removed 4 bases at V and 2 bases at J, with 12 bases between. The length of the CDR3 is 13 residues. CDR3 in DNA: TGCAGCGTTGTTAGGCAGGGGACCTACGAGCAGTACTTC. Its protein is CSVVRQGTYEQYF.

The chain combines TRBV7-9 with TRBJ2-3; no clear D gene. Trimming pared 5 bases from V and 5 bases from J, leaving 11 bases between. The CDR3 spans 13 residues. The V gene's germline CDR1 is SEHNR and CDR2 FQNEAQ (reference sequence). CDR3 sequence: CASSPRPGDTQYF. CDR3 nucleotides: TGTGCCAGCAGCCCCCGTCCCGGAGATACGCAGTATTTT.

This clonotype was detected a few times. The J gene is TRBJ1-6, the V gene TRBV14; 8 bases fit TRBD1. The V and J ends lost 10 bases and 7 bases, in that order; junction bases with no gene match: 9. The CDR3 runs to 14 residues. From germline, CDR1 is SGHDN and CDR2 FVKESK. The CDR3 bases are TGTGCCACCCAACGACAGGGGTTGAATTCACCCCTCCACTTT. Its translation: CATQRQGLNSPLHF.

There are a few counts of this clonotype. This chain uses TRBV9 with TRBJ2-7, with a possible D match to TRBD1 (5 bases). Germline V gene data show CDR1 as SGDLS and CDR2 as YYNGEE. This CDR3 region has 15 residues. Trimming left V 0 bases short and J 3 bases short, with 13 bases between. The CDR3 DNA is TGTGCCAGCAGCGTAGAGGCAGGGATCAACTACGAGCAGTACTTC. Amino acid sequence: CASSVEAGINYEQYF. Filled out from reference TRBV9 and TRBJ2-7, the complete variable domain reads DSGVTQTPKHLITATGQRVTLRCSPRSGDLSVYWYQQSLDQGLQFLIQYYNGEERAKGNILERFSAQQFPDLHSELNLSSLELGDSALYFCASSVEAGINYEQYFGPGTRLTVT.

This sequence joins TRBV5-6 and TRBJ1-1; 7 bases match TRBD1. Germline CDR1 SGHDT, CDR2 YYEEEE. V lost 1 base and J lost 1; bases outside the gene matches: 10. The CDR3 loop spans 17 amino acids. CDR3 loop: CASSLFANRGRNTEAFF. CDR3 sequence (DNA): TGTGCCAGCAGCTTGTTCGCGAACAGGGGAAGGAACACTGAAGCTTTCTTT. Combining the CDR3 with reference TRBV5-6 and TRBJ1-1 gives the whole variable domain DAGVTQSPTHLIKTRGQQVTLRCSPKSGHDTVSWYQQALGQGPQFIFQYYEEEERQRGNFPDRFSGHQFPNYSSELNVNALLLGDSALYLCASSLFANRGRNTEAFFGQGTRLTVV.

This clonotype has a handful of counts. At one end the junction does not follow the germline gene, possibly because of a read error. In DNA form, the CDR3 reads TGTGCCAGCAGTATAGCGGGAAGCTACAGGGGTGAGCAGTTCTTC. It codes for CASSIAGSYRGEQFF. The chain uses TRBV12-3 or TRBV12-4 and TRBJ2-1, with D tentatively TRBD2 (8 bases). CDR3 length equals 15 residues.

V gene TRBV20-1 combines with J gene TRBJ2-7, with D uncertain. V was cut by 2 bases and J by 5 bases, with 13 bases left in between. From germline, CDR1 is DFQATT and CDR2 SNEGSKA (reference sequence). The CDR3 sequence is 13 residues long. CDR3 loop: CSARIPDWDEQYF. For the CDR3, the DNA is TGCAGTGCTAGAATCCCTGATTGGGACGAGCAGTACTTC.

This chain joins TRBV29-1 and TRBJ2-7; a possible D gene is TRBD2 (6 bases). Between the trimmed V and J ends, which lost 3 bases and 6 bases, there was a span of 15 bases. The germline gives CDR1 SQVTM, CDR2 ANQGSEA. The CDR3 runs to 13 residues. CDR3 sequence reads: CSVDEAGWREQYF. CDR3 coding DNA: TGCAGCGTTGATGAGGCGGGATGGCGCGAGCAGTACTTC.

In its sample, this clonotype was seen many times. The chain combines TRBV7-2 with TRBJ2-7; possibly TRBD1 for D (5 bases). Germline CDR1 and CDR2: SGHTA and FQGNSA. This CDR3 has 14 residues. Trimming cost V 6 bases and J 3 bases, with 15 bases left between them. The CDR3 loop is CASSPRQGDYEQYF. CDR3 nucleotide sequence: TGTGCCAGCAGTCCCCGGCAGGGTGACTACGAGCAGTACTTC.

This clonotype was counted a few times. The gene calls are TRBV28 and TRBJ2-5; 9 nucleotides agree with TRBD2. After removal of 5 bases from V and 5 bases from J, the junction contained 9 bases not matched to a gene. Per germline, CDR1 MDHEN and CDR2 SYDVKM. The CDR3 contains 15 residues. This CDR3 is CASSPLAGAWETQYF. CDR3 sequence (DNA): TGTGCCAGCAGTCCCTTAGCGGGAGCGTGGGAGACCCAGTACTTC. The full variable domain, with the rest looked up from reference TRBV28 and TRBJ2-5, is DVKVTQSSRYLVKRTGEKVFLECVQDMDHENMFWYRQDPGLGLRLIYFSYDVKMKEKGDIPEGYSVSREKKERFSLILESASTNQTSMYLCASSPLAGAWETQYFGPGTRLLVL.

This rearrangement joins TRBV7-9 to TRBJ2-7; D is unclear. The CDR3 has 14 amino acids. CDR1 is SEHNR and CDR2 is FQNEAQ in the germline V gene (reference sequence). Trimming took off 5 bases at V and 2 bases at J, with 13 bases between the two ends. The chain's CDR3 is CASSPRIKTYEQYF. DNA of the CDR3: TGTGCCAGCAGCCCACGGATAAAGACCTACGAGCAGTACTTC.

There are a few counts of this clonotype. The J gene is TRBJ2-7, the V gene TRBV18; the D gene is possibly TRBD1 (5 bases). V lost 3 bases to trimming and J lost 2 bases, with 8 bases between them. This CDR3 is 13 amino acids long. CDR1 is KGHSH, CDR2 LQKENI, per germline. The CDR3: CASSPTEPYEQYF. In DNA form, the CDR3 reads TGTGCCAGCTCACCGACAGAGCCCTACGAGCAGTACTTC.

The rearrangement joins TRBV29-1 to TRBJ2-7; 8 positions agree with TRBD2. The CDR3 extends over 15 amino acids. J was trimmed by 0 bases and V by 0 bases; bases with no gene match: 4. CDR1 and CDR2 (germline): SQVTM, ANQGSEA. The DNA for the CDR3 is TGCAGCGTTGAAGATTTCAGCGGGAGCTCCTACGAGCAGTACTTC. Protein sequence: CSVEDFSGSSYEQYF.

The rearrangement uses TRBV27 and TRBJ2-2, with D tentatively TRBD1 (6 bases). Germline V lookup: CDR1 MNHEY, CDR2 SMNVEV (reference sequence). This CDR3 is 15 amino acids long. The V end lost 4 bases, the J end lost 0 bases, and 9 bases lay between the germline ends. The chain's CDR3 is CASSWTASNTGELFF. CDR3 nucleotide sequence: TGTGCCAGCAGTTGGACAGCGTCGAACACCGGGGAGCTGTTTTTT.

This clonotype was picked up many times. The chain has TRBV7-9 and TRBJ2-5; unclear D gene. The CDR3 is made up of 10 amino acids. CDR1 and CDR2 from the germline V gene are SEHNR and FQNEAQ (reference sequence). V dropped 4 bases and J dropped 5 bases, with 2 bases sitting between them. CDR3 bases: TGTGCCAGCAGCTGGGAGACCCAGTACTTC. It encodes CASSWETQYF.

This clonotype was seen a handful of times. The rearrangement links TRBV4-2 to TRBJ2-5, with 7 bases matching TRBD1. Germline V gives CDR1 LGHNA, CDR2 YNFKEQ. After removal of 5 bases from V and 1 base from J, the junction contained 4 bases not matched to a gene. This CDR3 has 14 amino acids. The CDR3 region is CASSGRDSQETQYF. CDR3 in DNA: TGTGCCAGCAGCGGACGGGACAGCCAAGAGACCCAGTACTTC.

This clonotype was seen more than once but under ten times. The genes are TRBV5-1 and TRBJ2-7; 10 nucleotides line up with TRBD2. V was clipped by 5 bases and J by 5 bases; unmatched bases: 13. The germline gives CDR1 SGHRS, CDR2 YFSETQ. The CDR3 length is 16 residues. CDR3 in DNA: TGCGCCAGCAGACGACCCCTTAGCGGGAGGAACAACGAGCAGTACTTC. Protein product: CASRRPLSGRNNEQYF.

The rearrangement joins TRBV9 to TRBJ1-1; TRBD1 agrees at 8 bases. Germline values: CDR1 SGDLS, CDR2 YYNGEE. Germline trimming cut 0 bases from V and 10 bases from J; bases unmatched to any gene: 11. CDR3 length: 15 residues. The CDR3, as DNA: TGTGCCAGCAGCGTAGGTGAAGGACAGGGCGGTGGAGCTTTCTTT. Amino acid sequence: CASSVGEGQGGGAFF.

This clonotype has ten or more counts. V usage is TRBV5-1 and J usage is TRBJ2-4; 8 bases line up with TRBD1. The CDR3 sequence is 14 residues long. Germline V gene sequence: CDR1 SGHRS, CDR2 YFSETQ. V shed 5 bases and J 8 bases; nucleotides not matched to a gene: 9. The CDR3 is CASRRGQGLDIQYF. The CDR3 DNA reads as TGCGCCAGCAGGAGAGGACAGGGCTTAGACATTCAGTACTTC.

The chain carries TRBV5-1 and TRBJ1-2; D unclear. Trimming took 4 bases from V and 5 from J, leaving 12 bases between them. In germline, CDR1 is SGHRS, CDR2 YFSETQ. The CDR3 extends over 13 amino acids. The CDR3 region is CASSMDGAYGYTF. DNA of the CDR3: TGCGCCAGCAGCATGGACGGAGCGTATGGCTACACCTTC.

The chain couples TRBV20-1 to TRBJ2-3, with D possibly called TRBD1 or TRBD2 (5 bases each). CDR3 size: 14 residues. Trimming took 6 bases from V and 4 from J, leaving 17 bases between them. Germline loops: CDR1 DFQATT, CDR2 SNEGSKA (reference sequence). The CDR3 here is CSASLGTAADTQYF. DNA of the CDR3: TGCAGTGCCAGTTTAGGGACGGCCGCAGATACGCAGTATTTT.

The table lists this clonotype with a few counts. V is TRBV7-2 and J is TRBJ2-1; D is unclear. Germline CDR1 reads SGHTA; CDR2 reads FQGNSA. The CDR3 spans 17 residues. The V and J ends lost 4 bases and 0 bases respectively, with 16 bases between them. The CDR3, as DNA: TGTGCCAGCAGCTCTCCCCAGCCCGGAAGCTCCTACAATGAGCAGTTCTTC. This encodes CASSSPQPGSSYNEQFF.

The chain employs TRBV12-3 or TRBV12-4 and TRBJ2-7; D is perhaps TRBD2 (6 bases). CDR3 size: 14 residues. Between the trimmed V and J ends, which lost 6 bases and 4 bases, there was a span of 16 bases. As DNA, the CDR3 is TGTGCCAGCAGCGTAAGCGGGCACAGATACGAGCAGTACTTC. This gives the protein CASSVSGHRYEQYF.

The genes are TRBV7-9 and TRBJ1-1, with D possibly being TRBD1 (5 bases). The V end lost 3 bases, the J end lost 1 base, and 12 bases lay between the germline ends. The V gene's germline CDR1 is SEHNR and CDR2 FQNEAQ (reference sequence). The CDR3 covers 15 residues. This chain's CDR3 is CASSFRGTPNTEAFF. The CDR3 bases are TGTGCCAGCAGCTTTCGGGGGACCCCGAACACTGAAGCTTTCTTT.

The genes are TRBV11-2 and TRBJ2-2; 9 bases map to TRBD2. The junction had 5 bases not matched to a gene; V was cut back by 4 bases and J by 5 bases. CDR1 and CDR2 from the germline V gene are SGHAT and FQNNGV. The CDR3 spans 15 residues. This chain's CDR3 is CASSSLAGSTGELFF. For the CDR3, the DNA is TGTGCCAGCAGCTCCCTAGCGGGAAGTACCGGGGAGCTGTTTTTT.